Below, one TCR beta chain is given with its context. These data come from a study of cytomegalovirus exposure and HLA in healthy donors. The CDR3 is 14 amino acids. Trimming left V 1 base short and J 7 bases short, with 13 bases between. Germline assignment: CDR1 MNHNS and CDR2 SASEGT. The PCR used 60 Vbeta and 13 Jbeta primers. Profiled with immunoSEQ multiplex PCR; TCRdb holds only in-frame clones, not every one. This table holds some 90,000 clones, more than 60% found once. The receptor comes from a young man in good health and CMV-seronegative. This chain connects TRBV6-1 to TRBJ1-2; D is unresolved. The sample comprised PBMCs. The CDR3 DNA reads as TGTGCCAGCAGTGAAGTTCTCACCGGTGGTGGCTACACCTTC. As protein: CASSEVLTGGGYTF.